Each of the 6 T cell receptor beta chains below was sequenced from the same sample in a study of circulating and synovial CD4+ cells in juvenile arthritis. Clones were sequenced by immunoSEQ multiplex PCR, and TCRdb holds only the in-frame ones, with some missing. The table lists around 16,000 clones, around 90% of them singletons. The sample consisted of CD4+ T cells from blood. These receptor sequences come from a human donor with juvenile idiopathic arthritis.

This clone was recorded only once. The chain's CDR3 is CASSPGGVGEQYF. The CDR3 DNA reads as TGTGCCAGCAGCCCCGGCGGGGTAGGGGAGCAGTACTTC. The chain has TRBV7-2 and TRBJ2-7, with a tentative D call TRBD2 (6 bases). CDR3 length: 13 amino acids. Trimming pared 5 bases from V and 7 bases from J, leaving 15 bases between. Germline CDR1 is SGHTA and CDR2 is FQGNSA.

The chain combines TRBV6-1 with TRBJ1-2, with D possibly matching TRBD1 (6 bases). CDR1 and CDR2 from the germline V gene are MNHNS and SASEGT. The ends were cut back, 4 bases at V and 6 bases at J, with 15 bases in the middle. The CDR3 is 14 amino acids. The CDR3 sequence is CASSVTQGQDGYTF. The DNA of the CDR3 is TGTGCCAGCAGTGTGACACAGGGCCAGGATGGCTACACCTTC.

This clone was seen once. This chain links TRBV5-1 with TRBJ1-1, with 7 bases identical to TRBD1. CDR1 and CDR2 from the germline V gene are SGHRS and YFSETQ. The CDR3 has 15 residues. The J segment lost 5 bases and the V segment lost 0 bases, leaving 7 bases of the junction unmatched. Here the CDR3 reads CASSLDQGVKTEAFF. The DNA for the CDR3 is TGCGCCAGCAGCTTGGACCAGGGGGTAAAGACTGAAGCTTTCTTT.

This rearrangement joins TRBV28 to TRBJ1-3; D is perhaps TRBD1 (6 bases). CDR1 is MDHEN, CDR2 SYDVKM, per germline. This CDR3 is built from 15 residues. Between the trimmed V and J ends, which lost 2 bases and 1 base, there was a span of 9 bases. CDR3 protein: CASSLVQGSGNTIYF. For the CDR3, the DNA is TGTGCCAGCAGTTTAGTTCAGGGGTCTGGAAACACCATATATTTT.

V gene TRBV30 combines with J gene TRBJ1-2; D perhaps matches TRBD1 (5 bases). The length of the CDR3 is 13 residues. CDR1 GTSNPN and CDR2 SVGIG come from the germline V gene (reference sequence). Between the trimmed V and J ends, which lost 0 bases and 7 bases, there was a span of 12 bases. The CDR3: CAWSVKGAGGYTF. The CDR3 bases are TGTGCCTGGAGTGTGAAAGGGGCTGGTGGCTACACCTTC.

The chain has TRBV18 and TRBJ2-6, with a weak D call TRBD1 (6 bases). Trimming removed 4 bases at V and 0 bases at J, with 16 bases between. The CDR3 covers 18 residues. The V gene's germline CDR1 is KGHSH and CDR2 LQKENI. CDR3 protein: CASSRQGQLISGANVLTF. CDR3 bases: TGTGCCAGCTCACGGCAGGGACAACTTATCTCTGGGGCCAACGTCCTGACTTTC.